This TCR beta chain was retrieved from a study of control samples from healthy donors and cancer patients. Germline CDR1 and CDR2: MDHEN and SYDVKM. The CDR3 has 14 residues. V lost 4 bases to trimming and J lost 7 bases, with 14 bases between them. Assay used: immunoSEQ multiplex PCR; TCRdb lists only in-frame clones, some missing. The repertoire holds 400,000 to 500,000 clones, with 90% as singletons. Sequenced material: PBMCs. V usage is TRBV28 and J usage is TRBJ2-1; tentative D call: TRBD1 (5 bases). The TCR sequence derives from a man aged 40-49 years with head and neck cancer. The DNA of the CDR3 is TGTGCCAGCAGTTCCCTCTTCGACAGAAATGAGCAGTTCTTC. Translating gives CASSSLFDRNEQFF.